In its sample, the clone carrying this T cell receptor beta chain was seen a few times. CDR3 length equals 14 residues. Trimming removed 6 bases from V and 9 bases from J; junction bases left unmatched: 4. Germline V gene data show CDR1 as LNHDA and CDR2 as SQIVND (reference sequence). Building of the TCR beta libraries involved iRepertoire HTBI primers and Arm-PCR of CDR3 regions. TCRdb processed the multiplex PCR reads anew with MiXCR; each CDR3 protein has one entry. The repertoire holds about 220,000 distinct CDR3 sequences, with around 20% as singletons. The sample belongs to a study of regulatory T cells in long-lasting Graves disease. As to time point: newly diagnosed GD, antithyroid drugs for less than 3 months. PBMCs provided the RNA from which the TCR library was made. A roughly 8.6-milliliter sample of peripheral blood was drawn into EDTA tubes. The data also belong to a second study, concerning T cells in Graves' hyperthyroidism and ophthalmopathy.

Sequenced here: peripheral blood mononuclear cells (PBMCs), sampled at new diagnosis, from a patient treated with antithyroid drugs. The V and J genes are TRBV19 and TRBJ2-1, with 14 nucleotides matching TRBD2. This sequence was found in a woman under 40 with Graves disease. The DNA for the CDR3 is TGTGCCAGTAGCCAGACTAGCGGGGGGGCTGAGCAGTTCTTC. Translation: CASSQTSGGAEQFF.